One and the same sample provided the 7 T cell receptor beta chains below, sequenced in a study of blood T cell repertoires in COVID-19. The protocol was immunoSEQ multiplex PCR, while the TCRdb copy is restricted to in-frame clones and leaves out a portion. The sample lists about 70,000 clones; 85% were seen once. Sequencing was performed on peripheral blood. The receptors originated from a man older than 75 with acute or convalescent COVID-19.

The CDR3 DNA reads TGTGCCAGCAGCTTAGCACTGATTAGCGGGAGCTCCTACAATGAGCAGTTCTTC. As protein: CASSLALISGSSYNEQFF. The chain employs TRBV7-2 and TRBJ2-1, with TRBD2 identical over 9 bases. CDR1 and CDR2 from the germline V gene are SGHTA and FQGNSA. CDR3 length: 18 residues. With 0 bases clipped from V and 0 bases from J, the junction kept 6 bases outside the gene matches. Full variable domain (rest looked up from reference TRBV7-2 and TRBJ2-1): GAGVSQSPSNKVTEKGKDVELRCDPISGHTALYWYRQSLGQGLEFLIYFQGNSAPDKSGLPSDRFSAERTGGSVSTLTIQRTQQEDSAVYLCASSLALISGSSYNEQFFGPGTRLTVL.

The chain links TRBV12-5 to TRBJ2-1; 9 bases align to TRBD2. Per germline, CDR1 LGHNT and CDR2 FRNRAP. V lost 3 bases to trimming and J lost 4 bases; unmatched junction nucleotides: 4. The CDR3 contains 15 residues. The CDR3, as DNA: TGTGCTAGTGGTTTCCTAGCGGGAAAGTACAATGAGCAGTTCTTC. This sequence encodes CASGFLAGKYNEQFF.

CDR3 protein: CASSLTADTQYF. Here the CDR3 DNA reads TGTGCCAGCAGCTTGACAGCAGATACGCAGTATTTT. This chain joins TRBV27 and TRBJ2-3, with D tentatively TRBD1 (5 bases). The V gene's germline CDR1 is MNHEY and CDR2 SMNVEV (reference sequence). V was trimmed by 6 bases and J by 4 bases, leaving 8 bases between them. The CDR3 contains 12 residues.

The chain carries TRBV28 and TRBJ2-2, with D possibly being TRBD1 (6 bases). The CDR3 is 14 amino acids. Trimming took off 6 bases at V and 1 base at J, with 9 bases between the two ends. Germline CDR1 is MDHEN and CDR2 is SYDVKM. The CDR3 DNA follows: TGTGCCAGCAGGTGGACAGAGAACACCGGGGAGCTGTTTTTT. It yields the protein CASRWTENTGELFF.

The chain joins TRBV6-5 to TRBJ2-5, with D maybe TRBD2 (6 bases). From germline, CDR1 is MNHEY and CDR2 SVGAGI. There are 15 residues in the CDR3. The V gene lost 6 bases and the J gene lost 1 base, with 15 bases spanning the gap. The CDR3 here is CASSHPIGGQETQYF. The CDR3 DNA is TGTGCCAGCAGCCACCCCATCGGGGGCCAAGAGACCCAGTACTTC.

The rearrangement links TRBV18 to TRBJ1-1, with a tentative D call TRBD1 (6 bases). CDR3 length equals 14 residues. Germline CDR1 and CDR2: KGHSH and LQKENI. V lost 5 bases and J 1 base, leaving 11 bases between the germline ends. The CDR3 bases are TGTGCCAGCTCATTAGCAGGGGAGAACACTGAAGCTTTCTTT. This gives the protein CASSLAGENTEAFF.

The rearrangement links TRBV5-1 to TRBJ1-4; TRBD1 agrees at 11 bases. The CDR3 extends over 15 amino acids. CDR1 and CDR2 from the germline V gene are SGHRS and YFSETQ. Trimming at V came to 3 bases and at J to 7 bases, leaving 5 bases not matched to a gene. The CDR3 nucleotides are TGCGCCAGCAGCTACTCCGGGACAGGGGGTGAAAAACTGTTTTTT. This gives the protein CASSYSGTGGEKLFF. The complete variable domain, with remaining parts taken from reference TRBV5-1 and TRBJ1-4, reads KAGVTQTPRYLIKTRGQQVTLSCSPISGHRSVSWYQQTPGQGLQFLFEYFSETQRNKGNFPGRFSGRQFSNSRSEMNVSTLELGDSALYLCASSYSGTGGEKLFFGSGTQLSVL.